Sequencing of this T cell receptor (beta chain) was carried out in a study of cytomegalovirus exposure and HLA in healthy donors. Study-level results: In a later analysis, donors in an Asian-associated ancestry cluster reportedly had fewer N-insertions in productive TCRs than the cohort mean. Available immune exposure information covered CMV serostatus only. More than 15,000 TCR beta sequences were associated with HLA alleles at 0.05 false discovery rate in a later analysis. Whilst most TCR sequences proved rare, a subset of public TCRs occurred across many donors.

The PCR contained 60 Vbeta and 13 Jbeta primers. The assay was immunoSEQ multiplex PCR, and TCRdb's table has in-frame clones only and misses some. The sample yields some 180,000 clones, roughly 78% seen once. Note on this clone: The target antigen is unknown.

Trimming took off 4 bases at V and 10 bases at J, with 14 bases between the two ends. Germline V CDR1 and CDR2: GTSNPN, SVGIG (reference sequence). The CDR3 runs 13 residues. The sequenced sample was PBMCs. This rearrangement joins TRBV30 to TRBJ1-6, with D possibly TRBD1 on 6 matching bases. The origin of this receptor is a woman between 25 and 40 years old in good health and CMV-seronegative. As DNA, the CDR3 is TGTGCCTGGATGAGGGGGTTAGGATCACCCCTCCACTTT. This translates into CAWMRGLGSPLHF. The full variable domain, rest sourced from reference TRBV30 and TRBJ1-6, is SQTIHQWPATLVQPVGSPLSLECTVEGTSNPNLYWYRQAAGRGLQLLFYSVGIGQISSEVPQNLSASRPQDRQFILSSKKLLLSDSGFYLCAWMRGLGSPLHFGNGTRLTVT.